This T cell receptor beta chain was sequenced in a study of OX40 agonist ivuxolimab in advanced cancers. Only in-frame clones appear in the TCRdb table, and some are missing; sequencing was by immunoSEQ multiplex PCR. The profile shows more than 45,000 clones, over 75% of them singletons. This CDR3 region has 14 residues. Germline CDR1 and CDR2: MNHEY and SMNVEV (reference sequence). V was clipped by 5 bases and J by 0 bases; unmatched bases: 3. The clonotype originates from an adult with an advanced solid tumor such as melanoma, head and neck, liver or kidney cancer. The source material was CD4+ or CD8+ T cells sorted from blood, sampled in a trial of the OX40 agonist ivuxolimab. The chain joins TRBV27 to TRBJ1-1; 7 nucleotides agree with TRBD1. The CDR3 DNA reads TGTGCCAGCAGTCTAGGGACAGTGAACACTGAAGCTTTCTTT. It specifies CASSLGTVNTEAFF.